The present T cell receptor beta chain was sequenced within a study of T cells in Graves' hyperthyroidism and ophthalmopathy. General study points: A model of 13 V-J pairs discriminated ophthalmopathy from stable hyperthyroidism.

This CDR3 spans 15 amino acids. The J segment lost 4 bases and the V segment lost 5 bases, leaving 7 bases of the junction unmatched. CDR1 is MNHEY and CDR2 is SMNVEV in the germline V gene (reference sequence). Amplified regions were TCR beta CDR3 sequences from RNA transcripts. With the HTBI primer set, the TCR CDR3 went through a first round of RT-PCR. TCRdb reprocessed the multiplex PCR reads via MiXCR and lists one record per CDR3 protein. The sample records 20,000 to 30,000 distinct CDR3 sequences, under 55% being singletons. Subjects aged 18 to 65 presented with newly diagnosed hyperthyroidism of less than 2 months' duration. Patients with uncontrolled infections, other autoimmune diseases, pregnancy or lactation were excluded. Thyroid ultrasound and orbital computed tomography, with clinical symptoms and serum thyroxine and TRAb, informed diagnoses. This clonotype appeared many times. Its antigen is not known.

The sequence was collected from a woman aged 25 to 39 with Graves' hyperthyroidism. The chain carries TRBV27 and TRBJ2-5, with 10 positions matching TRBD2. Material for sequencing was blood. The chain's CDR3 is CASSPSGSEGETQYF. In nucleotides, the CDR3 is TGTGCCAGCAGTCCTAGCGGGAGCGAAGGAGAGACCCAGTACTTC.